This TCR beta chain was identified in a study of T cells after yellow fever vaccination. Study-wide results and caveats: It was a weaker secondary response, yet one that peaked faster, at day 5 versus 15. High-abundance clonotypes from the bulk population could contaminate FACS-sorted repertoires. The booster saw the reappearance of most primary-vaccination clones (roughly 97% CD4, less than 90% CD8).

As concerns this clonotype: Its antigen remains unknown.

The CDR3 has 15 amino acids. Trimming took off 7 bases at V and 0 bases at J, with 14 bases between the two ends. Germline values: CDR1 LGHNT, CDR2 FRNRAP. For TCR, cDNA came from 5'RACE template switching, which added a universal primer site and UMIs. TCRdb re-analysed the 5' RACE reads in MiXCR, keeping a single row per CDR3 protein. The sample records 550,000 to 750,000 distinct CDR3 sequences, 13% being singletons. This sample comprised PBMCs, obtained on the day of the yellow fever booster vaccination. The chain uses TRBV12-5 and TRBJ2-3, with D tentatively TRBD2 (6 bases). The sequence was collected from a man aged 25-45 years who received the YFV17D yellow fever vaccine. In DNA form, the CDR3 reads TGTGCTAGTGTCCTACTTAGCGGTAGCACAGATACGCAGTATTTT. This sequence encodes CASVLLSGSTDTQYF.